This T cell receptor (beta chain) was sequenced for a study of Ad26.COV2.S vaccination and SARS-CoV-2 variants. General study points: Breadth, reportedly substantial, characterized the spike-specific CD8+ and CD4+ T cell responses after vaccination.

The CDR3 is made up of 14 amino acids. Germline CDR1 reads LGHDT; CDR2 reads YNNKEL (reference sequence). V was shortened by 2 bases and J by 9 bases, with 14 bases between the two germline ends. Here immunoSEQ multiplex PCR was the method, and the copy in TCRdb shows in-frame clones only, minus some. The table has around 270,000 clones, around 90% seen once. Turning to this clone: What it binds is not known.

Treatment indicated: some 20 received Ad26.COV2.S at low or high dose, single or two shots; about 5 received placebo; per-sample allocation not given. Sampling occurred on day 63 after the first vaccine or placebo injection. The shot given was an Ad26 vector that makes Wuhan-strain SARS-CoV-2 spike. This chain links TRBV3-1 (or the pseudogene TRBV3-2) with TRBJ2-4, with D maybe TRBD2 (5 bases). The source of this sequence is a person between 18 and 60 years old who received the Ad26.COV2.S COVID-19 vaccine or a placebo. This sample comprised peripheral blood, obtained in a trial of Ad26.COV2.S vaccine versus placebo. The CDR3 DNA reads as TGTGCCAGCAGCCAATCGGGGTCCAACGGCATTCAGTACTTC. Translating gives CASSQSGSNGIQYF.